Below are 5 T cell receptor beta chains sequenced from a single sample in a study of T cells in Graves' hyperthyroidism and ophthalmopathy. Authors of the study amplified TCR beta CDR3 regions from RNA transcripts. When the TCR CDR3 underwent first-round RT-PCR, the HTBI primer set was used. One entry per CDR3 protein, called by TCRdb with MiXCR from the multiplex PCR reads. Here the sample spans about 300,000 distinct CDR3 sequences, approximately 15% being singletons. Specimen: blood. The receptors were sampled from a man aged 25-45 years with Graves' hyperthyroidism.

This clonotype was counted many times. The DNA for the CDR3 is TGTGCCAGCAGTTACTTCGGACAGGGTAACACCGGGGAGCTGTTTTTT. It codes for CASSYFGQGNTGELFF. The V gene is TRBV6-5, the J gene TRBJ2-2; 8 positions match TRBD1. The length of the CDR3 is 16 residues. From germline, CDR1 is MNHEY and CDR2 SVGAGI. Trimming cost V 1 base and J 2 bases; bases outside gene matches: 3.

At least ten counts were recorded for this clonotype. This chain joins TRBV20-1 and TRBJ2-3; D call uncertain. The length of the CDR3 is 11 residues. CDR1 is DFQATT and CDR2 is SNEGSKA in the germline V gene (reference sequence). The germline V and J ends were trimmed by 6 bases and 1 base, with 5 bases remaining between them. The CDR3: CSAGGTDTQYF. CDR3 in DNA: TGCAGTGCCGGCGGCACAGATACGCAGTATTTT.

This clonotype was found a few times. The chain couples TRBV5-6 to TRBJ2-1, with 7 nucleotides matching TRBD1. The V and J ends lost 3 bases and 9 bases, in that order; junction bases with no gene match: 9. This CDR3 has 14 residues. CDR1 SGHDT and CDR2 YYEEEE come from the germline V gene. The CDR3 bases are TGTGCCAGCAGCTACGTACTTACAGGGGCTGAGCAGTTCTTC. Protein sequence: CASSYVLTGAEQFF. Looking up the rest from reference TRBV5-6 and TRBJ2-1 gives the full variable domain: DAGVTQSPTHLIKTRGQQVTLRCSPKSGHDTVSWYQQALGQGPQFIFQYYEEEERQRGNFPDRFSGHQFPNYSSELNVNALLLGDSALYLCASSYVLTGAEQFFGPGTRLTVL.

V and J are TRBV6-1 and TRBJ2-7, with D possibly matching TRBD2 (6 bases). Germline CDR1 reads MNHNS; CDR2 reads SASEGT. Trimming removed 5 bases at V and 3 bases at J, with 17 bases between. CDR3 length: 15 amino acids. CDR3 in amino acids: CASSQILRGGYEQYF. In nucleotides, the CDR3 is TGTGCCAGCAGTCAAATACTGAGGGGAGGCTACGAGCAGTACTTC.

In its sample, this clonotype was seen once. A clone one base away is much larger, so this may be a read error. The gene calls are TRBV20-1 and TRBJ2-2; a weak D match, TRBD2 (6 bases). CDR1 DFQATT and CDR2 SNEGSKA come from the germline V gene (reference sequence). The CDR3 is made up of 11 amino acids. This CDR3 is CSARGTGGLFF. The CDR3 DNA follows: TGCAGTGCTAGAGGGACCGGGGGGCTGTTTTTT.